The T cell receptor (beta chain) under discussion was sequenced for a study of glioma-infiltrating T cells after dendritic cell vaccination. Study as a whole: At biweekly intervals, patients got three intradermal dendritic cell vaccine injections.

Of note for this clone: Its antigen is unidentified.

Between the trimmed V and J ends, which lost 7 bases and 5 bases, there was a span of 25 bases. Germline CDR1 and CDR2: GTSNPN and SVGIG (reference sequence). The CDR3 sequence is 16 residues long. Findings and limits, study-wide: The cohort had few patients with full blood and tumor sets.

Input was 2 to 2.5 ug genomic DNA, or all available if less. This table comes from immunoSEQ multiplex PCR, and its TCRdb copy is limited to in-frame clones, with some not included. The sample records about 65,000 clones, approximately 86% being singletons. Sample time point: after dendritic cell vaccination, including at tumor progression/relapse. Fresh-frozen tumor tissue and more than two years of survival data were available for all. The sample here was blood, taken after dendritic cell vaccination. The receptor comes from a human donor with glioblastoma. The chain recombines TRBV30 with TRBJ2-3, with D possibly being TRBD2 (6 bases). The CDR3 DNA reads as TGTGCCTTGACCCGGCGGGACCGACAAAGGGGAGATACGCAGTATTTT. Amino acids: CALTRRDRQRGDTQYF.